The 13 T cell receptor beta chains given below trace back to one sample, sequenced in a study of CD8+ T cells in alopecia areata. Treatment described: oral pan-JAK inhibitor, 5-10 mg twice daily. Extracted from the samples, RNA was reverse transcribed into cDNA to serve as the sequencing template. This table comes from immunoSEQ multiplex PCR, and its TCRdb copy is limited to in-frame clones, with some not included. The sample shows roughly 250,000 clones, 60% of them seen only once. The specimen was CD4+ T cells sorted from blood, collected around week 53, from a patient treated with tofacitinib. Source of these receptors: a human donor with alopecia areata.

The CDR3 nucleotides are TGTGCCAGCAGTCCAAGCATCGGCAGGATGTACTATGGCTACACCTTC. Its translation: CASSPSIGRMYYGYTF. The rearrangement uses TRBV27 and TRBJ1-2; no clear D gene. Germline V lookup: CDR1 MNHEY, CDR2 SMNVEV (reference sequence). V was pared by 5 bases and J by 3 bases, with 19 bases between. This CDR3 region has 16 residues.

The chain recombines TRBV30 with TRBJ1-6, with TRBD1 matching 8 bases. CDR1 GTSNPN and CDR2 SVGIG come from the germline V gene (reference sequence). This CDR3 is 11 amino acids long. V dropped 6 bases and J dropped 14; count of bases not matched to a gene: 6. The CDR3 DNA reads as TGTGCCTGTACAGGGGGGCGGGCCCTCCACTTT. As protein: CACTGGRALHF.

The rearrangement uses TRBV30 and TRBJ2-5; TRBD1 or TRBD2 may be the D gene (5 bases each). This CDR3 comprises 13 residues. The germline V and J ends were trimmed by 7 bases and 6 bases, with 18 bases remaining between them. Germline V gene sequence: CDR1 GTSNPN, CDR2 SVGIG (reference sequence). Here the CDR3 DNA reads TGTGCCTACTCCCGGGACCCAACAAAGACCCAGTACTTC. It is translated as CAYSRDPTKTQYF. Based on the CDR3 plus reference TRBV30 and TRBJ2-5, the full variable domain is SQTIHQWPATLVQPVGSPLSLECTVEGTSNPNLYWYRQAAGRGLQLLFYSVGIGQISSEVPQNLSASRPQDRQFILSSKKLLLSDSGFYLCAYSRDPTKTQYFGPGTRLLVL.

V gene TRBV10-3 combines with J gene TRBJ1-5; 8 bases are shared with TRBD1. Germline values: CDR1 ENHRY, CDR2 SYGVKD. The CDR3 is 16 amino acids. Trimming cost V 0 bases and J 4 bases; bases outside gene matches: 5. The CDR3 protein is CAISESVGQGNQPQHF. The DNA of the CDR3 is TGTGCCATCAGTGAGTCGGTAGGACAGGGTAATCAGCCCCAGCATTTT.

This chain links TRBV30 with TRBJ1-2; no clear D gene. This CDR3 has 12 residues. The V end was cut by 5 bases, the J end by 4 bases, with 11 bases between. In germline, CDR1 is GTSNPN, CDR2 SVGIG (reference sequence). CDR3 sequence reads: CAWGTGVYGYTF. The CDR3 nucleotides read TGTGCCTGGGGCACCGGGGTCTATGGCTACACCTTC.

This chain uses TRBV7-2 with TRBJ2-7, with D possibly being TRBD2 (5 bases). Trimming took 5 bases from V and 2 from J, leaving 13 bases between them. The CDR3 length is 14 residues. Germline assignment: CDR1 SGHTA and CDR2 FQGNSA. The CDR3: CASSPRTFTYEQYF. DNA of the CDR3: TGTGCCAGCAGCCCGCGGACTTTCACCTACGAGCAGTACTTC.

The gene calls are TRBV29-1 and TRBJ2-3, with D unclear. The V gene's germline CDR1 is SQVTM and CDR2 ANQGSEA. The V gene lost 4 bases and the J gene lost 2 bases, with 10 bases spanning the gap. The CDR3 consists of 13 residues. CDR3 sequence reads: CSVAGPVTDTQYF. As DNA, the CDR3 is TGCAGCGTTGCAGGCCCCGTCACAGATACGCAGTATTTT.

This sequence joins TRBV4-2 and TRBJ2-2, with TRBD2 matching 9 bases. V shed 4 bases, J shed 0 bases, and the junction held 6 bases outside the gene matches. The CDR3 spans 17 residues. Germline assignment: CDR1 LGHNA and CDR2 YNFKEQ. The CDR3 protein is CASSLIAGVPNTGELFF. CDR3 nucleotides: TGTGCCAGCAGCCTTATAGCGGGGGTGCCGAACACCGGGGAGCTGTTTTTT.

The V and J genes are TRBV9 and TRBJ2-2; D remains ambiguous. Deletions cut 4 bases from V and 7 bases from J, with 8 bases between. This CDR3 has 12 residues. Germline V gene data show CDR1 as SGDLS and CDR2 as YYNGEE. The CDR3 region has the DNA TGTGCCAGCAGCCCGACATTCGGGGAGCTGTTTTTT. It translates to CASSPTFGELFF.

This clone was observed a handful of times. The chain has TRBV30 and TRBJ1-6; 7 nucleotides line up with TRBD1. The CDR3 contains 13 residues. The J segment lost 10 bases and the V segment lost 2 bases, leaving 5 bases of the junction unmatched. Germline V gives CDR1 GTSNPN, CDR2 SVGIG (reference sequence). For the CDR3, the DNA is TGTGCCTGGAGTAGTGACAGGGCATCACCCCTCCACTTT. Amino acid sequence: CAWSSDRASPLHF.

V usage is TRBV29-1 and J usage is TRBJ2-3; perhaps TRBD1 as D (6 bases). Germline CDR1 reads SQVTM; CDR2 reads ANQGSEA. This CDR3 has 13 amino acids. V lost 0 bases, J lost 14 bases, and 18 bases lay in between. The CDR3 DNA reads TGCAGCGTTGAAGATCAGGGGCCGATGACTCGGTATTTT. It specifies CSVEDQGPMTRYF.

The J gene is TRBJ1-1, the V gene TRBV7-8, with D possibly matching TRBD1 (6 bases). Trimming stripped 5 bases from V and 5 bases from J, with 12 bases between. Germline assignment: CDR1 SGHVS and CDR2 FQNEAQ. This CDR3 spans 13 amino acids. As DNA, the CDR3 is TGTGCCAGCAGCCCGCTTAGGGGGACTGAAGCTTTCTTT. Translation: CASSPLRGTEAFF.

The chain joins TRBV5-1 to TRBJ2-7; 9 nucleotides match TRBD1. V shed 6 bases and J 6 bases; nucleotides not matched to a gene: 10. Germline V gene lookup returns CDR1 SGHRS and CDR2 YFSETQ. This CDR3 comprises 14 residues. CDR3 coding DNA: TGCGCCAGCAAAGTTGGGACAGGGAACGTCGAGCAGTACTTC. Translating it yields CASKVGTGNVEQYF.